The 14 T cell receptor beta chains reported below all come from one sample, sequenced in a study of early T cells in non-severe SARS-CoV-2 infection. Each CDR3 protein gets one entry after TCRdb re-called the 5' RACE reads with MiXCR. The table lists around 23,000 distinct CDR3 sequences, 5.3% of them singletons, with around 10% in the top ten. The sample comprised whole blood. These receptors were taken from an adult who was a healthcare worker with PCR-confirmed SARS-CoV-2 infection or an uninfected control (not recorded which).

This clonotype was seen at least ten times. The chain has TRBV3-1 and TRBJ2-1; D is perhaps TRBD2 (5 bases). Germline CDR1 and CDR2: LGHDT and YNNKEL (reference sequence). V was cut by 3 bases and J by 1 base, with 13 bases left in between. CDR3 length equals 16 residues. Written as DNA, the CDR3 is TGTGCCAGCAGCCACTGGCCAGCGGTGTCCTACAATGAGCAGTTCTTC. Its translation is CASSHWPAVSYNEQFF.

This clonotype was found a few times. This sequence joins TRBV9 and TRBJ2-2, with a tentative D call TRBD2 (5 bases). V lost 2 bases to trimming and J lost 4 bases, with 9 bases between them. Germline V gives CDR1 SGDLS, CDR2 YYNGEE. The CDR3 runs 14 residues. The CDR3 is CASSVSSSTGELFF. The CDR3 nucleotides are TGTGCCAGCAGCGTTTCTAGCAGCACCGGGGAGCTGTTTTTT.

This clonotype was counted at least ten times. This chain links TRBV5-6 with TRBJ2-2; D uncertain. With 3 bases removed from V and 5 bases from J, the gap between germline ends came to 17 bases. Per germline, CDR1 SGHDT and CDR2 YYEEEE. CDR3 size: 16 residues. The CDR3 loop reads CASSYTSLALTGELFF. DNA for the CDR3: TGTGCCAGCAGCTATACATCGCTGGCATTGACCGGGGAGCTGTTTTTT.

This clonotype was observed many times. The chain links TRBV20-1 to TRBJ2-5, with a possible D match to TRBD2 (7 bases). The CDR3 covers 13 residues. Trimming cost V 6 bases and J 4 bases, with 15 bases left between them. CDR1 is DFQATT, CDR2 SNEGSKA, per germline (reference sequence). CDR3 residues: CSAHREGRETQYF. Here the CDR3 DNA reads TGCAGTGCACACAGGGAGGGGCGAGAGACCCAGTACTTC.

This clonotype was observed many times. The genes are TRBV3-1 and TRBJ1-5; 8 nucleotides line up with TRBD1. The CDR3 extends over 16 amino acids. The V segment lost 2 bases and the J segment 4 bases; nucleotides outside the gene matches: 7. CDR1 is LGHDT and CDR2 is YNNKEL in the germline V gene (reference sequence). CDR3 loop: CASSQSDRGRNQPQHF. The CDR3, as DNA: TGTGCCAGCAGCCAAAGCGACAGGGGTAGGAATCAGCCCCAGCATTTT.

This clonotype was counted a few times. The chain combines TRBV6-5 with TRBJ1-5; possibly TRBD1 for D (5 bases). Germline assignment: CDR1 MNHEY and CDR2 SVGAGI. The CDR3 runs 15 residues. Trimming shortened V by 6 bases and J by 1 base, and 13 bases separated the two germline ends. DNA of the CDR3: TGTGCCAGCAGGTCATCCCGGGGGAGCAATCAGCCCCAGCATTTT. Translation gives CASRSSRGSNQPQHF.

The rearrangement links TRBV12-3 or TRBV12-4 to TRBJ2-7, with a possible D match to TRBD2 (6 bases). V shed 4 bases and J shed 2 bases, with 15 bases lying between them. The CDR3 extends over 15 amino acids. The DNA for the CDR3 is TGTGCCAGCAGTTCCTCAGGGAGGTTAACCTACGAGCAGTACTTC. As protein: CASSSSGRLTYEQYF.

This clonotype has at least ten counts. CDR3 sequence: CASSVTRDIQYF. The CDR3 bases are TGTGCCAGCAGCGTTACTAGGGACATTCAGTACTTC. The chain uses TRBV12-3 or TRBV12-4 and TRBJ2-4; a weak D match, TRBD2 (5 bases). This CDR3 has 12 residues. Trimming took 6 bases from V and 8 from J, leaving 11 bases between them.

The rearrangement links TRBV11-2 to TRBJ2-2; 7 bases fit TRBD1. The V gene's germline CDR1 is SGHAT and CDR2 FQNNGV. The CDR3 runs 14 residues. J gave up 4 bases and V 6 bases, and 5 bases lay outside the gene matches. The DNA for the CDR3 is TGTGCCAGCAGTTTACAGGGGATCACCGGGGAGCTGTTTTTT. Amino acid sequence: CASSLQGITGELFF.

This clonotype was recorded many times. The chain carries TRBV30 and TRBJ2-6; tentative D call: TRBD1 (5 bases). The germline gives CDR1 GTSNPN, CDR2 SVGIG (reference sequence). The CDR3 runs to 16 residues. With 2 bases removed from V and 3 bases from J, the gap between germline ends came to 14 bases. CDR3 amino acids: CAWSPSRTFGANVLTF. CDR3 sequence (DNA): TGTGCCTGGAGTCCCTCGAGGACATTTGGGGCCAACGTCCTGACTTTC.

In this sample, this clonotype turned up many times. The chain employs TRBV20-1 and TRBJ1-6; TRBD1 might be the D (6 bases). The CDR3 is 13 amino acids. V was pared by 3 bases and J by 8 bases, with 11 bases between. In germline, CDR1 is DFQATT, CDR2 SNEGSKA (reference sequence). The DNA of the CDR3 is TGCAGTGCTAGCGGGGGCGGCGATTCACCCCTCCACTTT. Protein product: CSASGGGDSPLHF.

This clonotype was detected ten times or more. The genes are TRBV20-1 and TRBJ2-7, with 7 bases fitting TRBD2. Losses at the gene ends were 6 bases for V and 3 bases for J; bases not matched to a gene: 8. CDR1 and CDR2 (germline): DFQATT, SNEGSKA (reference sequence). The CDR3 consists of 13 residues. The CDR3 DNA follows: TGCAGTGCCATCAGCGGGATCCTCTACGAGCAGTACTTC. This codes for CSAISGILYEQYF.

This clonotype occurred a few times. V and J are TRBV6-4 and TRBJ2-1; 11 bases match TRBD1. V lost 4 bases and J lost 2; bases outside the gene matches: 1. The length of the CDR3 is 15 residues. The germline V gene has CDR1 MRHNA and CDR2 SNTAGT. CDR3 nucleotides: TGTGCCAGCAGTGGGACAGGGGGCGCCTACAATGAGCAGTTCTTC. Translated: CASSGTGGAYNEQFF.

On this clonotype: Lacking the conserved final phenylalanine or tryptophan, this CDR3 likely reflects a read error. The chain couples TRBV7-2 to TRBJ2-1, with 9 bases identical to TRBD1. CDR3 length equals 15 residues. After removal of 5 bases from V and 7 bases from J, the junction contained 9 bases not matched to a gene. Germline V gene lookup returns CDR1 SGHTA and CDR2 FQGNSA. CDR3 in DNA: TGTGCCAGCAGCGAATCCGGGACAGGGAGGAATGAGCAGTTCTCC. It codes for CASSESGTGRNEQFS.